The sequence of this T cell receptor (beta chain) was determined in a study of graft-versus-host responses after intestinal transplantation. General study points: Early declines in HvG clones that occurred post-transplant were associated with peak circulating GvH clone levels.

To note about this clone: Its antigen is currently unknown.

CDR1 is SGHTA and CDR2 is FQGNSA in the germline V gene. The CDR3 runs to 16 residues. Trimming removed 3 bases from V and 6 bases from J, with 20 bases in between. Repertoires were generated with immunoSEQ multiplex PCR, while TCRdb's copy carries only in-frame clones and drops some. The sample holds about 89,000 clones, roughly 92% seen once. The source was unstimulated CD4+ T cells sorted from spleen or lymph node cells, collected before intestinal transplant. The sequence was obtained from a human donor who received an intestinal transplant. The chain links TRBV7-2 to TRBJ2-5; the D gene is possibly TRBD2 (6 bases). In DNA, the CDR3 is TGTGCCAGCAGCTTCGGGCTCAGGACTATGCAAAAGACCCAGTACTTC. Its translation: CASSFGLRTMQKTQYF.